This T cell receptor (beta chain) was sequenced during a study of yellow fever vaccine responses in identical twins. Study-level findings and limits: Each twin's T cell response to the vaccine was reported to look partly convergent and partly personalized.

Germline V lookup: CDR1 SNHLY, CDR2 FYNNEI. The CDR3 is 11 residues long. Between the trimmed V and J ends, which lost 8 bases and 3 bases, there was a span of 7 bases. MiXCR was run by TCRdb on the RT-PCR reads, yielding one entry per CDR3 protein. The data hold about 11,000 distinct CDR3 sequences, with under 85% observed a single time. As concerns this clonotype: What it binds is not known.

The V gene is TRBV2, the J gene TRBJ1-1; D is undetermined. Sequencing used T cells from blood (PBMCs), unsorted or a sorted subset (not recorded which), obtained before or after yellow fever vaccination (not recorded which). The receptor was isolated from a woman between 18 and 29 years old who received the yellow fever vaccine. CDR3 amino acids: CASVSYTEAFF. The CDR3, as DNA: TGTGCCAGCGTGTCCTACACTGAAGCTTTCTTT. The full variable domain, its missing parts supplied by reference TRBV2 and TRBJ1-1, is EPEVTQTPSHQVTQMGQEVILRCVPISNHLYFYWYRQILGQKVEFLVSFYNNEISEKSEIFDDQFSVERPDGSNFTLKIRSTKLEDSAMYFCASVSYTEAFFGQGTRLTVV.